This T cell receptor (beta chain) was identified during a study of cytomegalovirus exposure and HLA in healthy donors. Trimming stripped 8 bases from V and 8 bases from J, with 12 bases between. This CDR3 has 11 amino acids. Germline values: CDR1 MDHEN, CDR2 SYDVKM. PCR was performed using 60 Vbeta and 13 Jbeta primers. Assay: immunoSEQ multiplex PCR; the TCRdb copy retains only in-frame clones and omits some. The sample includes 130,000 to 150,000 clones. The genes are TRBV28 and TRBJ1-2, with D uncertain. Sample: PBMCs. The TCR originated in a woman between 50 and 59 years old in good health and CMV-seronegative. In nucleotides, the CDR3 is TGTGCCAGCCGACCCGCGGCCGGCTACACCTTC. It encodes CASRPAAGYTF.